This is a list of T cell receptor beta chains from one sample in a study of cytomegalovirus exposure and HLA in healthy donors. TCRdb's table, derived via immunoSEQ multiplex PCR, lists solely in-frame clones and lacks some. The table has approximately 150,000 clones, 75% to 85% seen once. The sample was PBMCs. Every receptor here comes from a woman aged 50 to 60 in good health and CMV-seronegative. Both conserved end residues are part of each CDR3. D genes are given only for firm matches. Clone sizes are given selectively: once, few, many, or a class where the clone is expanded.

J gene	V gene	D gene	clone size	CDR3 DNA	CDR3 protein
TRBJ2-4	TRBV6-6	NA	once	TGTGCCAGCACTCTTTTAGCCAAAAACATTCAGTACTTC	CASTLLAKNIQYF
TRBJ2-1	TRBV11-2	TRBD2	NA	TGTGCCAGCAGCTTAGTTCGCGCTAGCGGGAGTGTTTTTGAGCAGTTCTTC	CASSLVRASGSVFEQFF
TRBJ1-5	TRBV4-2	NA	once	TGTGCCAGCAGCCAAGGGTATAGCGATCAGCCCCAGCATTTT	CASSQGYSDQPQHF
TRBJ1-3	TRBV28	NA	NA	TGTGCCAGCTTCGAACGTGCCCAGAACACCATATATTTT	CASFERAQNTIYF
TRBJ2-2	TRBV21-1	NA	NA	TGTGCCATCTCAGGGCCGGGCACCGGGGAGCTGTTTTTT	CAISGPGTGELFF
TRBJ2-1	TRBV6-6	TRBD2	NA	TGTGCCAGCAGGCATAGCGGGGGGCGGGGGAATGAGCAGTTCTTC	CASRHSGGRGNEQFF
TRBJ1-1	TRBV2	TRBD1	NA	TGTGCCAGCAGTGTAACAGGGGGGACTGAAGCTTTCTTT	CASSVTGGTEAFF
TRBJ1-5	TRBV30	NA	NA	TGCGCCTGGAGTACAGGCCTGAATCAGCCCCAGCATTTT	CAWSTGLNQPQHF
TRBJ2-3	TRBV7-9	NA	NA	TGTTCCAGCAGCCCTCAGGTAGATACGCAGTATTTT	CSSSPQVDTQYF
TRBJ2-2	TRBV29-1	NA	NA	TGCAGCGCCCTGGGGCGTGGCGGGGAGCTGTTTTTT	CSALGRGGELFF
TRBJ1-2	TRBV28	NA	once	TGTGCCAGCAGTTTAGGGCAGGGGTCCTATGGCTACACCTTC	CASSLGQGSYGYTF
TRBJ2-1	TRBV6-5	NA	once	TGTGCCAGCAGACTCCTTCAGGGCTACAATGAGCAGTTCTTC	CASRLLQGYNEQFF
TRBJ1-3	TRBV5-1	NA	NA	TGCGCCAGCAGCCCCCTCCTTCAATCACGGAGTGGAAACACCATATATTTT	CASSPLLQSRSGNTIYF
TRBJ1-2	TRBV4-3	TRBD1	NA	TGCGCCAGCAGCCAAGATGACAGGGCGTACTATGGCTACACCTTC	CASSQDDRAYYGYTF
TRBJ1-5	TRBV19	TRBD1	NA	TGTGCCAGTAGTGTCGACAGGGGTCAGCCCCAGCATTTT	CASSVDRGQPQHF
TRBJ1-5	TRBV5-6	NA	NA	TGTGCCAGCAGCTTAATGAACAGCAAACATCAGCCCCAGCATTTT	CASSLMNSKHQPQHF
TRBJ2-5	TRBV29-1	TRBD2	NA	TGCAGCGTTGGCCGGGACGCCTGGACTAGCGGGGGTGAGACCCAGTACTTC	CSVGRDAWTSGGETQYF
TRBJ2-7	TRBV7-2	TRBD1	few	TGTGCCAGCAGCTTGACCGGGACAGGGAAAAACGAGCAGTACTTC	CASSLTGTGKNEQYF
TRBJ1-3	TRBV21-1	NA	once	TGTGCCAGCAGCAACCAGACAGCCCGGAGCTCTGGAAACACCATATATTTT	CASSNQTARSSGNTIYF
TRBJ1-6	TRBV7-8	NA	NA	TGTGCCAGCAGTTTTGGGGGGAGCTCCTATAATTCACCCCTCCACTTT	CASSFGGSSYNSPLHF
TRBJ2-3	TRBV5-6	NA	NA	TGTGCCAGCAGCCCGGGTTCTACAGGGTCTCGTACAGATACGCAGTATTTT	CASSPGSTGSRTDTQYF
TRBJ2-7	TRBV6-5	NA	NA	TGTGCCAGCAGCTCCGGACAGAGGCAGTACTTC	CASSSGQRQYF
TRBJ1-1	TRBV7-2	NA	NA	TGTGCCAGCAGCTTGGAAAGCCTGGGAGGGTCTGAAGCTTTCTTT	CASSLESLGGSEAFF
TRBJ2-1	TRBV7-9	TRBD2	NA	TGTGCCAGCAGCTTAGTTTTTGGTCGGGCTAGCGGGAGTAATGAGCAGTTCTTC	CASSLVFGRASGSNEQFF
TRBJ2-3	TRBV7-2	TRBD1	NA	TGTGCCAGCAGCTTAAGGGGGCGGATCACAGATACGCAGTATTTT	CASSLRGRITDTQYF
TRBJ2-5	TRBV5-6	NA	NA	TGTGCCAGCAGCGCGGGTAGGCAGGCATCCTTTCGAGAGACCCAGTACTTC	CASSAGRQASFRETQYF
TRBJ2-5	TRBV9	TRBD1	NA	TGTGCCAGCAGCGTAGATCCAGGGGGCGAAAAGACCCAGTACTTC	CASSVDPGGEKTQYF
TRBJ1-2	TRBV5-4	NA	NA	TGTGCCAGCAGGAGGCCAAACTATGGCTACACCTTC	CASRRPNYGYTF
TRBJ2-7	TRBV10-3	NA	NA	TGTGCCATCAGTCTTAATATAGCCTACGAGCAGTACTTC	CAISLNIAYEQYF
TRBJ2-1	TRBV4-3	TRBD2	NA	TGCGCCAGCAGCCAAGATTCGACTAGCAGAAGGAATGAGCAGTTCTTC	CASSQDSTSRRNEQFF
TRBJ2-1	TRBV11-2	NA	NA	TGTGCCAGCAGCTTAAGACCGGGGAAGAGCTCCTACAATGAGCAGTTCTTC	CASSLRPGKSSYNEQFF
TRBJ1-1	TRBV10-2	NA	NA	TGCGCCAGCAGAGAGACAGGTATTGAGAACACTGAAGCTTTCTTT	CASRETGIENTEAFF